The T cell receptor (beta chain) under discussion was sequenced for a study of shared clonotypes between healthy human individuals. This CDR3 spans 15 amino acids. V shed 3 bases and J shed 6 bases, with 15 bases lying between them. Germline CDR1 is LNHDA and CDR2 is SQIVND (reference sequence). Naive CD8 cells, CD45RO-negative and positively selected for CCR7, excluded terminally differentiated effector memory CD45RA+ cells. Clones were sequenced by immunoSEQ multiplex PCR, and TCRdb holds only the in-frame ones, with some missing. The table lists 450,000 to 700,000 clones, less than 97% of them singletons, with 0.095% to 0.12% in the top ten.

V is TRBV19 and J is TRBJ2-1, with D possibly being TRBD1 or TRBD2 (6 bases each). The sample consisted of naive CD8+ T cells sorted from blood. This TCR was recovered from a woman aged 25 to 39 in good health. The CDR3 bases are TGTGCCAGTAGTATCTTGGGGGGCTCTTCCAATGAGCAGTTCTTC. The encoded protein is CASSILGGSSNEQFF.